The rows below give T cell receptor beta chains drawn from one sample of a study of T cell repertoires in cytomegalovirus infection. MiXCR, run by TCRdb on the reads, gives a single entry per CDR3 protein. This sample has some 280,000 distinct CDR3 sequences, with approximately 13% found just once. Sequenced input: PBMCs. The source of these receptors is a human donor in good health (CMV status not recorded). Some clones in this sample may be carry-over from other donors' samples. Both conserved end residues are trimmed from each CDR3.

>TRBJ1-2|TRBV20-1
SARDTSGYGYT
>TRBJ1-5|TRBV28
ASRRTNNQPQH
>TRBJ1-1|TRBV6-2/TRBV6-3
ASSYGMNTEAF
>TRBJ2-1|TRBV6-2/TRBV6-3
ASSYSGGANEQF
>TRBJ1-2|TRBV7-2
ASSPVGQNYGYT
>TRBJ1-1|TRBV10-3
AISESGTGRPEAF
>TRBJ2-2|TRBV7-6
ASSPGTGDFGELF
>TRBJ2-3|TRBV7-9
ASSFPGQGADTQY
>TRBJ2-6|TRBV7-6
ASSSHTGATANVLT
>TRBJ1-2|TRBV3-1
ASSTPGAVNYGYT
>TRBJ1-5|TRBV4-1
ASSQDFGGNQPQH
>TRBJ2-5|TRBV19
ASRRQDQETQY
>TRBJ2-1|TRBV6-1
ASSLGLAGSEQF
>TRBJ1-4|TRBV4-1
ASSAGTRNEKLF
>TRBJ1-5|TRBV7-2
ASSFQGSSNQPQH
>TRBJ2-1|TRBV11-2
ASSRDRANHPRAYNEQF
>TRBJ2-6|TRBV5-8
ASSLFTRSGANVLT
>TRBJ2-7|TRBV11-3
ASSAQGNYEQY
>TRBJ2-2|TRBV7-2
ASSPEINRGRAGELF
>TRBJ1-4|TRBV7-6
ASSSTDRGEKLF
>TRBJ2-3|TRBV7-2
ASSLTSGRGTDTQY
>TRBJ2-1|TRBV2
ASSRGRAGYNEQF
>TRBJ2-1|TRBV6-5
ASSYSSKVSYNEQF
>TRBJ1-1|TRBV2
ASSFTFEAF
>TRBJ2-7|TRBV7-9
ASSQGQNSYEQY
>TRBJ1-1|TRBV14
ASRRGGVSTEAF
>TRBJ1-2|TRBV7-9
ASSLVSGGNGYT
>TRBJ1-5|TRBV5-1
ASSPGTGPSNQPQH
>TRBJ2-1|TRBV4-3
ASSQELAGGGGEQF
>TRBJ1-1|TRBV12-5
ASEGQPNTEAF
>TRBJ1-2|TRBV6-1
ASSVRTVNTEGYT
>TRBJ2-1|TRBV7-2
ASSLLWSSYNEQF
>TRBJ1-5|TRBV11-2
ASSKSPLSNQPQH
>TRBJ2-3|TRBV12-3/TRBV12-4
ASSLKRGGTDTQY
>TRBJ2-2|TRBV7-2
ASSRSGSSDTGELF
>TRBJ2-1|TRBV7-9
ASSQHGLEGYNEQF
>TRBJ2-7|TRBV6-1
ASNGRYHEQY
>TRBJ2-7|TRBV18
ASSPPGQGSYEQY
>TRBJ2-1|TRBV7-2
ASSLDRGYNEQF
>TRBJ1-4|TRBV28
ASSLGERPF
>TRBJ2-7|TRBV25-1
ASSDQGQAPYEQY
>TRBJ2-5|TRBV5-6
ASSRDRGWGTQY
>TRBJ1-1|TRBV7-2
ASSFFPGNTEAF
>TRBJ2-5|TRBV5-4
ASSLDSGWETQY
>TRBJ1-1|TRBV12-3/TRBV12-4
ASSFWGGTEAF